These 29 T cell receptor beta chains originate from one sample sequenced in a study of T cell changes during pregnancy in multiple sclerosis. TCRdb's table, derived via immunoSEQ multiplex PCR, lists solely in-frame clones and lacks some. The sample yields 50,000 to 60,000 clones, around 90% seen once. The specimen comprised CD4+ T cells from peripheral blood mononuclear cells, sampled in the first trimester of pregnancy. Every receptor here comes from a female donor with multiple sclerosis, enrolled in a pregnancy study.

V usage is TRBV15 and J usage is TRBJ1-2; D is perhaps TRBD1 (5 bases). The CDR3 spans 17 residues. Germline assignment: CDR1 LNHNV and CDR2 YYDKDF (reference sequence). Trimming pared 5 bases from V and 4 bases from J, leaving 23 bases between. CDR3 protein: CATSPERGGQRGYGYTF. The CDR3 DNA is TGTGCCACCAGCCCGGAGAGGGGAGGGCAGCGGGGCTATGGCTACACCTTC.

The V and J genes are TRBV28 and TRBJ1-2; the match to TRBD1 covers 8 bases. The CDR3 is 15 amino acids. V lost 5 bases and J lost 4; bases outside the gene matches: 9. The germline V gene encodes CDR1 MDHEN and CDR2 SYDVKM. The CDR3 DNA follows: TGTGCCAGCAGTAGTGGACAGGGATTAACCTATGGCTACACCTTC. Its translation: CASSSGQGLTYGYTF.

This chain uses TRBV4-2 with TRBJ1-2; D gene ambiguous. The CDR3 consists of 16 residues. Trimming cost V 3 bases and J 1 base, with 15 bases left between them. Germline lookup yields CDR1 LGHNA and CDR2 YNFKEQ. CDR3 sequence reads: CASSHVKGDGNYGYTF. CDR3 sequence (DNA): TGTGCCAGCAGCCATGTAAAGGGAGACGGTAACTATGGCTACACCTTC.

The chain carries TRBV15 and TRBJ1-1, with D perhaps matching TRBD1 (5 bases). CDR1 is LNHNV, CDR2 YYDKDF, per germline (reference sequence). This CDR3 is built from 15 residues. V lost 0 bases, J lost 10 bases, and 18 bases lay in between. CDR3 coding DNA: TGTGCCACCAGCAGAGATGGAGCCCAGGGTTCCCGAGCTTTCTTT. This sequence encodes CATSRDGAQGSRAFF. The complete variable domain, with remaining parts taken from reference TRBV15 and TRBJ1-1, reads DAMVIQNPRYQVTQFGKPVTLSCSQTLNHNVMYWYQQKSSQAPKLLFHYYDKDFNNEADTPDNFQSRRPNTSFCFLDIRSPGLGDTAMYLCATSRDGAQGSRAFFGQGTRLTVV.

The CDR3 DNA reads as TGTGCCAGCAGCTTGGAAGGCGGGTCCGGGGAGCTGTTTTTT. It codes for CASSLEGGSGELFF. The chain links TRBV5-4 to TRBJ2-2, with TRBD2 as a possible D gene (5 bases). Germline CDR1 SGHNT, CDR2 YYREEE (reference sequence). This CDR3 has 14 amino acids. V lost 0 bases and J 6 bases, leaving 9 bases between the germline ends.

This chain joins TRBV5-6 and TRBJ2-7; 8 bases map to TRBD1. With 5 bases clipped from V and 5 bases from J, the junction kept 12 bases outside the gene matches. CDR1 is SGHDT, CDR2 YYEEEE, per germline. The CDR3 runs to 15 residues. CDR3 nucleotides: TGTGCCAGCAGTTCAACTGGACAGGGTCTCGACGAGCAGTACTTC. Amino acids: CASSSTGQGLDEQYF.

CDR3 residues: CASSEYGGLNTEAFF. The CDR3 coding sequence is TGTGCCAGCAGTGAATATGGGGGCCTGAACACTGAAGCTTTCTTT. This chain uses TRBV25-1 with TRBJ1-1; a possible D gene is TRBD1 (6 bases). The germline V gene encodes CDR1 MGHDK and CDR2 SYGVNS. The germline V and J ends were trimmed by 0 bases and 0 bases, with 8 bases remaining between them. CDR3 size: 15 residues.

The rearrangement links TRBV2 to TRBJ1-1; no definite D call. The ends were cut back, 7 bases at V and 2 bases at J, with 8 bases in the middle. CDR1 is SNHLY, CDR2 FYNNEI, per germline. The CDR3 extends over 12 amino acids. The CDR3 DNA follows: TGTGCCAGCACCAGATCCAACACTGAAGCTTTCTTT. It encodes CASTRSNTEAFF. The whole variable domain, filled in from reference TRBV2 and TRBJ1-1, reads EPEVTQTPSHQVTQMGQEVILRCVPISNHLYFYWYRQILGQKVEFLVSFYNNEISEKSEIFDDQFSVERPDGSNFTLKIRSTKLEDSAMYFCASTRSNTEAFFGQGTRLTVV.

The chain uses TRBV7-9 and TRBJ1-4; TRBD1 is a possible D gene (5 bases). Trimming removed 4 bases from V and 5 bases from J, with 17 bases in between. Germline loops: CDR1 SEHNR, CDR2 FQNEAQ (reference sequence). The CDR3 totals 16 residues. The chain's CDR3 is CASSSGRVMANEKLFF. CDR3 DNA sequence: TGTGCCAGCAGCTCCGGCAGGGTAATGGCGAATGAAAAACTGTTTTTT.

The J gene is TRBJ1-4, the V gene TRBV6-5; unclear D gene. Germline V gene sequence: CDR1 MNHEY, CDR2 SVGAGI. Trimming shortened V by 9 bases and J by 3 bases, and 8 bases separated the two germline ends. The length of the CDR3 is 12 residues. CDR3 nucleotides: TGTGCCAGTACTACCGCTAATGAAAAACTGTTTTTT. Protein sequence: CASTTANEKLFF.

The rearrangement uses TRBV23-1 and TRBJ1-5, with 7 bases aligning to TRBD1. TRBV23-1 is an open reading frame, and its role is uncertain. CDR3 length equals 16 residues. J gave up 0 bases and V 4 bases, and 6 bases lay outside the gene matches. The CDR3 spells CASSRDRWDSNQPQHF. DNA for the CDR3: TGCGCCAGCAGTCGGGACAGATGGGATAGCAATCAGCCCCAGCATTTT.

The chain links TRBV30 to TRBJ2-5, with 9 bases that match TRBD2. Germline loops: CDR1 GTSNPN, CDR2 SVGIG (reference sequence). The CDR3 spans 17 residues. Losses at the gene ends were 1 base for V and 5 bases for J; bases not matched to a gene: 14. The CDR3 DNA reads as TGTGCCTGGAGTGCCTCTCCGGCGGGGGGGCCTGGGGAGACCCAGTACTTC. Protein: CAWSASPAGGPGETQYF.

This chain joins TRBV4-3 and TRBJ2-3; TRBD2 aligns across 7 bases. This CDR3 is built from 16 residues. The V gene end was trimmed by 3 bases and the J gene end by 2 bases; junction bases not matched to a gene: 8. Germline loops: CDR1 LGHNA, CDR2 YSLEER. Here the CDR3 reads CASSQNPGLNTDTQYF. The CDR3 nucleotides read TGCGCCAGCAGCCAGAACCCGGGACTAAACACAGATACGCAGTATTTT.

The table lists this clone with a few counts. The DNA for the CDR3 is TGTGCCAGCAGCTTAGCCCAGGGAGGAGCCGAGCAGTACTTC. Encoded protein: CASSLAQGGAEQYF. The genes are TRBV7-7 and TRBJ2-7; possible D gene TRBD2, 6 bases. CDR1 and CDR2 (germline): SSHAT, FNYEAQ (reference sequence). V gave up 0 bases and J gave up 6 bases, with 12 bases separating them. The CDR3 has 14 residues.

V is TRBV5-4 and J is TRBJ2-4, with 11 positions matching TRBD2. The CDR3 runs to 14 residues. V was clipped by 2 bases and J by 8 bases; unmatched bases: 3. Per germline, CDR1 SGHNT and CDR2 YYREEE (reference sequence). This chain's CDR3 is CASSFSGGADIQYF. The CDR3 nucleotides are TGTGCCAGCAGCTTTAGCGGGGGGGCGGACATTCAGTACTTC.

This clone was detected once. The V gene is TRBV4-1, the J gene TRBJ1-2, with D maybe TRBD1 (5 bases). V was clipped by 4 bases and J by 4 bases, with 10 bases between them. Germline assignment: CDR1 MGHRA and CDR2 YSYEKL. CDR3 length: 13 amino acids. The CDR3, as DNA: TGCGCCAGCAGCCCCGACAGACTCTATGGCTACACCTTC. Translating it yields CASSPDRLYGYTF.

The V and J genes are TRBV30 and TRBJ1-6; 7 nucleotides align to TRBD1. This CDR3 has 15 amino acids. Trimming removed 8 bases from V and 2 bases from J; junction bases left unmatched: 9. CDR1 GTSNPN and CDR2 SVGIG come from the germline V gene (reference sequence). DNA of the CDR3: TGTGCCAGATCGACAGGGAACGCCTATAATTCACCCCTCCACTTT. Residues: CARSTGNAYNSPLHF. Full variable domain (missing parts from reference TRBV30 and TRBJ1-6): SQTIHQWPATLVQPVGSPLSLECTVEGTSNPNLYWYRQAAGRGLQLLFYSVGIGQISSEVPQNLSASRPQDRQFILSSKKLLLSDSGFYLCARSTGNAYNSPLHFGNGTRLTVT.

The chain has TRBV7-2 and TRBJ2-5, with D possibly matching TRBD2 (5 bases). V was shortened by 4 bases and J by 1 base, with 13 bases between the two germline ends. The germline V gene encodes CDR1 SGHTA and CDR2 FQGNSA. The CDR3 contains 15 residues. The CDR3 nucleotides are TGTGCCAGCAGCTCCGCTAGCCACTTCCAAGAGACCCAGTACTTC. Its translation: CASSSASHFQETQYF.

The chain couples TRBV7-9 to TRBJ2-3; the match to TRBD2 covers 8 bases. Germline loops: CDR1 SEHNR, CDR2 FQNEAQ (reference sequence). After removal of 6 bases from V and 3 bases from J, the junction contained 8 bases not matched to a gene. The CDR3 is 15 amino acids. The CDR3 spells CASRPDGGGTDTQYF. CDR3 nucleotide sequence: TGTGCCAGCAGACCAGACGGGGGGGGAACAGATACGCAGTATTTT.

CDR3: CASGVSSYNSPLHF. The DNA for the CDR3 is TGTGCCAGCGGAGTAAGCTCCTATAATTCACCCCTCCACTTT. This chain uses TRBV11-1 with TRBJ1-6; D gene uncertain. Germline V gene lookup returns CDR1 SGHAT and CDR2 FQDESV (reference sequence). Deletions cut 8 bases from V and 0 bases from J, with 8 bases between. The length of the CDR3 is 14 residues.

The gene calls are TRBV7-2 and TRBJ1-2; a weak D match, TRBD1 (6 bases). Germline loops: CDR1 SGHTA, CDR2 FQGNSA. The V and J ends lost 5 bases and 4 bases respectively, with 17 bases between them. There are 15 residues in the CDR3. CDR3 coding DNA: TGTGCCAGCAGCACGAAGGGGGGGTCCGCCTATGGCTACACCTTC. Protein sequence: CASSTKGGSAYGYTF.

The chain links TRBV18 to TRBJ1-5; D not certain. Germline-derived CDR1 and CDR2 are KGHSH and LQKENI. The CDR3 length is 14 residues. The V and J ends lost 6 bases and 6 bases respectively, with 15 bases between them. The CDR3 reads CASSDQAGGQPQHF. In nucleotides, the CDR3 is TGTGCCAGCTCGGACCAAGCAGGAGGTCAGCCCCAGCATTTT. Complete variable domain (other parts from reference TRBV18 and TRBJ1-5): NAGVMQNPRHLVRRRGQEARLRCSPMKGHSHVYWYRQLPEEGLKFMVYLQKENIIDESGMPKERFSAEFPKEGPSILRIQQVVRGDSAAYFCASSDQAGGQPQHFGDGTRLSIL.

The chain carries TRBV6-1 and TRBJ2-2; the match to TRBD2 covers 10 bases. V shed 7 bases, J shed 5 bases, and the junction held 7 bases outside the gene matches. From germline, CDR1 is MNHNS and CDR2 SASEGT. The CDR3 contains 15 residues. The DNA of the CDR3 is TGTGCCAGCATTAAGAGCGGGGGGGATACCGGGGAGCTGTTTTTT. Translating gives CASIKSGGDTGELFF.

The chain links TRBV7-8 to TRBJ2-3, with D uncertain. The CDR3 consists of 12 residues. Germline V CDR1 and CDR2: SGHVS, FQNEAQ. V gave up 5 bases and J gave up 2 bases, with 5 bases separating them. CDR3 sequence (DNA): TGTGCCAGCAGCCGAGACACAGATACGCAGTATTTT. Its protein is CASSRDTDTQYF.

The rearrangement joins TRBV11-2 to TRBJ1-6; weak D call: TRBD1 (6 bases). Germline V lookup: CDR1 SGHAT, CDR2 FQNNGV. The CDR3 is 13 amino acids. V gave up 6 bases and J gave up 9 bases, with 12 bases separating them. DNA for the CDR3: TGTGCCAGCAGAAACAGGGTCCCTTCACCCCTCCACTTT. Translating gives CASRNRVPSPLHF.

The CDR3 reads CASSQDQTSGGNEQYF. The DNA of the CDR3 is TGTGCCAGCAGCCAAGATCAGACTAGCGGGGGCAACGAGCAGTACTTC. V and J are TRBV4-2 and TRBJ2-7, with 12 bases fitting TRBD2. The CDR3 sequence is 16 residues long. CDR1 and CDR2 (germline): LGHNA, YNFKEQ. The J segment lost 5 bases and the V segment lost 0 bases, leaving 5 bases of the junction unmatched.

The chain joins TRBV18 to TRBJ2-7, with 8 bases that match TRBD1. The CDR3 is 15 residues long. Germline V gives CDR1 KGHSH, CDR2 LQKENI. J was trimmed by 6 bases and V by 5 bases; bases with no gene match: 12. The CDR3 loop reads CASSGEGQGRGEQYF. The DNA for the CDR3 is TGTGCCAGCTCAGGGGAAGGACAGGGACGAGGCGAGCAGTACTTC.

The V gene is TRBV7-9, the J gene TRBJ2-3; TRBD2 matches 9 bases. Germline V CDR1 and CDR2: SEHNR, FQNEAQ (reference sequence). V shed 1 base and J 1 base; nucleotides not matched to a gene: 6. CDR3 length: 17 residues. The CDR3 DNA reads TGTGCCAGCAGCTTAGTAACTAGCGGGCGAGGCACAGATACGCAGTATTTT. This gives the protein CASSLVTSGRGTDTQYF. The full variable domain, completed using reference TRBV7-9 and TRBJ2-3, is DTGVSQNPRHKITKRGQNVTFRCDPISEHNRLYWYRQTLGQGPEFLTYFQNEAQLEKSRLLSDRFSAERPKGSFSTLEIQRTEQGDSAMYLCASSLVTSGRGTDTQYFGPGTRLTVL.

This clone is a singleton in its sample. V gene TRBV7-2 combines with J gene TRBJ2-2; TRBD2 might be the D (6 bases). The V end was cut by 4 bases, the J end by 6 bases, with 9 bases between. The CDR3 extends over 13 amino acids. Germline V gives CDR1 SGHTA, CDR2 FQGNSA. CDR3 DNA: TGTGCCAGCAGCTGGGGGGTTGCCGGGGAGCTGTTTTTT. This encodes CASSWGVAGELFF.